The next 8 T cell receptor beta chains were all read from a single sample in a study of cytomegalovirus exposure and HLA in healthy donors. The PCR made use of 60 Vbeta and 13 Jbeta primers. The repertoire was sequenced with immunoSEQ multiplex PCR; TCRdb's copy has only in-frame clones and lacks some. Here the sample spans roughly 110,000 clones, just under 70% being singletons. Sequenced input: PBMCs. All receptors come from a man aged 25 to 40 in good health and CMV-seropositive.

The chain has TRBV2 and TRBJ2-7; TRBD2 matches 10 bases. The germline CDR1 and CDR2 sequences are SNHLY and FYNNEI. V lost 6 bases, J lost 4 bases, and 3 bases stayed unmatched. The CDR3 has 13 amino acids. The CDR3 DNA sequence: TGTGCCAGCAGACAGCGGGGGGGATACGAGCAGTACTTC. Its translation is CASRQRGGYEQYF.

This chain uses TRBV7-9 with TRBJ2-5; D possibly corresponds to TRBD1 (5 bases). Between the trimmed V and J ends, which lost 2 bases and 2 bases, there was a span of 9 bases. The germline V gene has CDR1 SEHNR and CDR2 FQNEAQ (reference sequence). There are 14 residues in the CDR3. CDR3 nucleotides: TGTGCCAGCAGCTTACAGGGTAGGCAAGAGACCCAGTACTTC. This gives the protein CASSLQGRQETQYF. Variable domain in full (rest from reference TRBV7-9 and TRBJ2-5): DTGVSQNPRHKITKRGQNVTFRCDPISEHNRLYWYRQTLGQGPEFLTYFQNEAQLEKSRLLSDRFSAERPKGSFSTLEIQRTEQGDSAMYLCASSLQGRQETQYFGPGTRLLVL.

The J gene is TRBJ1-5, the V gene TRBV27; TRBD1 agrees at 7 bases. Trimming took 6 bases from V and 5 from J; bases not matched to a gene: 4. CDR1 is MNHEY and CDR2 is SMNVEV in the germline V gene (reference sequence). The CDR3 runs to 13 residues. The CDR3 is CASRQGVHQPQHF. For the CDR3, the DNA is TGTGCCAGCAGGCAGGGGGTCCATCAGCCCCAGCATTTT.

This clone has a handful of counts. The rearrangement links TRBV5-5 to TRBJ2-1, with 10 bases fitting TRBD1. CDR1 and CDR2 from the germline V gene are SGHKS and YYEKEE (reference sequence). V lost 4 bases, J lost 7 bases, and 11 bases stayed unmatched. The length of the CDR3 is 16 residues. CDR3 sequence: CASSLRRQGAGNEQFF. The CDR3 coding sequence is TGTGCCAGCAGCCTGAGGAGACAGGGGGCCGGAAATGAGCAGTTCTTC. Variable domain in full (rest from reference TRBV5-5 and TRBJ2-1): DAGVTQSPTHLIKTRGQQVTLRCSPISGHKSVSWYQQVLGQGPQFIFQYYEKEERGRGNFPDRFSARQFPNYSSELNVNALLLGDSALYLCASSLRRQGAGNEQFFGPGTRLTVL.

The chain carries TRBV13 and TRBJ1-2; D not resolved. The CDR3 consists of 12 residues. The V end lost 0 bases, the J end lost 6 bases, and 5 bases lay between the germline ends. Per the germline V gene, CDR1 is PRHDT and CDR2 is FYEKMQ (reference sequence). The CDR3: CASSLGRNGYTF. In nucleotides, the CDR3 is TGTGCCAGCAGCTTAGGCAGAAATGGCTACACCTTC.

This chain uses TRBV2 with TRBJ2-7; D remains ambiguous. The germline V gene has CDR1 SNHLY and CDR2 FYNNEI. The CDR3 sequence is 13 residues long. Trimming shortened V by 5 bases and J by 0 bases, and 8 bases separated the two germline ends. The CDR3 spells CASSLSPSYEQYF. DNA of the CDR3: TGTGCCAGCAGTTTATCCCCCTCCTACGAGCAGTACTTC. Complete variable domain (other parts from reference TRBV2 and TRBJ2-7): EPEVTQTPSHQVTQMGQEVILRCVPISNHLYFYWYRQILGQKVEFLVSFYNNEISEKSEIFDDQFSVERPDGSNFTLKIRSTKLEDSAMYFCASSLSPSYEQYFGPGTRLTVT.

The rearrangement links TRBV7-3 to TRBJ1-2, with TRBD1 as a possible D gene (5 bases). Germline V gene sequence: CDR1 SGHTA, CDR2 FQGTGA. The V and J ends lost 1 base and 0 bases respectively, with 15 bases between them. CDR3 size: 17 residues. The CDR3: CASSLIGEDSPNYGYTF. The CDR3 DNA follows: TGTGCCAGCAGCTTAATTGGGGAAGACAGCCCTAACTATGGCTACACCTTC.

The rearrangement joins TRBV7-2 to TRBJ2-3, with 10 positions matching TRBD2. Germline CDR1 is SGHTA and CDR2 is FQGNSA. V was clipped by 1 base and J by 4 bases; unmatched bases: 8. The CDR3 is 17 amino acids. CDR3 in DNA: TGTGCCAGCAGCTTAGTGACAGGACTAGCGGTCGCAGATACGCAGTATTTT. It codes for CASSLVTGLAVADTQYF. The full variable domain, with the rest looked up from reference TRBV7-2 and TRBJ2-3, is GAGVSQSPSNKVTEKGKDVELRCDPISGHTALYWYRQSLGQGLEFLIYFQGNSAPDKSGLPSDRFSAERTGGSVSTLTIQRTQQEDSAVYLCASSLVTGLAVADTQYFGPGTRLTVL.